Listed below are T cell receptor beta chains from one sample, sequenced in a study of cytomegalovirus exposure and HLA in healthy donors. TCRdb keeps only in-frame clones here, not all; method: immunoSEQ multiplex PCR. Of over 100,000 clones in the sample, over 60% are singletons; the top ten hold more than 6.5%. Sequenced: PBMCs. The receptors originated from a woman aged 40 to 55 in good health and CMV-seropositive. The conserved cysteine and the conserved F or W are not part of the CDR3 here. Each record gives: V gene, J gene, CDR3 length, CDR3 protein.

TRBV6-1	TRBJ1-1	10	ASRLRVPEAF
TRBV7-9	TRBJ1-6	12	ASSLSPDNSPLH
TRBV6-5	TRBJ2-2	12	ASLGLAKPGELF
TRBV2	TRBJ2-7	13	ASSERAGGPSEQY
TRBV5-1	TRBJ2-7	11	ASSGVASYEQY
TRBV5-1	TRBJ2-2	17	ASSLIPPQDRGNTGELF
TRBV7-9	TRBJ1-2	12	ASSSQDLSYGYT
TRBV28	TRBJ2-1	11	ASSLNLRNEQF
TRBV6-1	TRBJ2-6	18	ASSGGGYLAGFSGANVLT
TRBV19	TRBJ2-3	17	ASRSFRLAGGASTDTQY
TRBV2	TRBJ1-2	14	ASRVDRGLANYGYT
TRBV4-1	TRBJ1-1	13	ASSQDAVGATEAF
TRBV19	TRBJ1-1	11	ASSYRVNTEAF
TRBV29-1	TRBJ1-3	12	SVEEGGSGNTIY
TRBV5-6	TRBJ2-1	12	ASSSYRGRSEQF
TRBV2	TRBJ2-5	9	ASGLVETQY
TRBV10-3	TRBJ1-5	13	AISDSDRLDQPQH
TRBV5-1	TRBJ2-5	13	ASSPAAGDQETQY
TRBV23-1	TRBJ2-1	12	ASSLGGGYNEQF
TRBV6-6	TRBJ2-5	13	ASRPNPGNQETQY
TRBV7-9	TRBJ1-2	13	ASSLALQGAEGYT
TRBV6-1	TRBJ2-7	13	ASSEGASGFYEQY
TRBV2	TRBJ2-3	12	ASSGLAVTDTQY
TRBV7-6	TRBJ2-1	16	ASSLREGRNPIYNEQF
TRBV6-5	TRBJ2-7	13	ASSSAGGGSYEQY
TRBV18	TRBJ1-1	13	ASSPLPGVNTEAF
TRBV11-2	TRBJ1-1	12	ASSLVEAQSEAF
TRBV25-1	TRBJ1-1	13	ASSEWSGVNTEAF
TRBV7-9	TRBJ1-4	11	SVQTGTGEKLF
TRBV27	TRBJ2-7	14	ASSLSPSGAVGEQY
TRBV6-4	TRBJ2-3	15	ASGAWASGGAKDTQY
TRBV10-1	TRBJ1-1	13	ASSEQGAENTEAF
TRBV13	TRBJ2-5	12	ASSLNRGLETQY
TRBV6-5	TRBJ2-7	13	ASSYSAGVTSGQY
TRBV9	TRBJ1-1	13	ASSDGQGLGSEAF
TRBV29-1	TRBJ2-2	13	SVERLAGGSGELF
TRBV9	TRBJ2-1	14	ASSVEVGLTYNEQF
TRBV13	TRBJ2-7	13	ASSPLAGGPYEQY
TRBV19	TRBJ1-3	14	ASSMTTGGGGNTIY
TRBV4-2	TRBJ2-7	13	ASSQRASESYEQY
TRBV6-6	TRBJ2-5	11	ASGIRDKETQY
TRBV7-6	TRBJ2-2	10	ASSQRTGELF